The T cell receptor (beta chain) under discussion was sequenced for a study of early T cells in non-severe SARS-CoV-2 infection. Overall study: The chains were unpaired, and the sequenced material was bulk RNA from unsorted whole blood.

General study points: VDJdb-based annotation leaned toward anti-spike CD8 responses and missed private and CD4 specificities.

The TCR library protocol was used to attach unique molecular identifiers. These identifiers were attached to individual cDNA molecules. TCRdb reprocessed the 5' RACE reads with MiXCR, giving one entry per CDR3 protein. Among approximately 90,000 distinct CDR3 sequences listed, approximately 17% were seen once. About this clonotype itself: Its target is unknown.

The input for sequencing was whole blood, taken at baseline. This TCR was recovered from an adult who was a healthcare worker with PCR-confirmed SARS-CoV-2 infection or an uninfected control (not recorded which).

CDR3 loop: CASSLGGGGYETQYF. CDR3 DNA: TGTGCCAGCAGCTTAGGAGGGGGCGGTTACGAGACCCAGTACTTC. The gene calls are TRBV7-6 and TRBJ2-5; TRBD1 aligns across 7 bases. The V gene end was trimmed by 1 base and the J gene end by 5 bases; junction bases not matched to a gene: 7. CDR1 is SGHVS and CDR2 is FNYEAQ in the germline V gene. The CDR3 spans 15 residues.